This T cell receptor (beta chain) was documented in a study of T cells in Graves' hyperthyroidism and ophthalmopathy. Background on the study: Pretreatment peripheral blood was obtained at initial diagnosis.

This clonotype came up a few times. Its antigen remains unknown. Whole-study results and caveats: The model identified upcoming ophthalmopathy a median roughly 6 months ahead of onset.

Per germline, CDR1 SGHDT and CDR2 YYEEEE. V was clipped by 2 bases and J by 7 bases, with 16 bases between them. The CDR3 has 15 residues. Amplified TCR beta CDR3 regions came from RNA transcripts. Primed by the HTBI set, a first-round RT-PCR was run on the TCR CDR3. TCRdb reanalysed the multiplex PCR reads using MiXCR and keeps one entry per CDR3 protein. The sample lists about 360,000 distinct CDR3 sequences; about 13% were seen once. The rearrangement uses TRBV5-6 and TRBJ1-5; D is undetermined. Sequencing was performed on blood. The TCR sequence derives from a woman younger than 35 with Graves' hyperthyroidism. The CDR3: CASSFGVSFTQPQHF. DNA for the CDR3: TGTGCCAGCAGCTTCGGGGTCTCCTTTACACAGCCCCAGCATTTT.